This TCR beta chain appears in the sequencing data of a study of T-cell reconstitution after alpha-beta-depleted transplantation in children. Germline loops: CDR1 LGHNA, CDR2 YNFKEQ. Trimming left V 0 bases short and J 7 bases short, with 16 bases between. The CDR3 covers 16 residues. Construction of the TCRbeta library involved unique molecular identifiers. TCRdb independently ran MiXCR on the PCR reads; one entry per CDR3 protein. The sample has a few hundred thousand distinct CDR3 sequences, roughly 25% seen once. This clonotype was found a few times. The source of this sequence is a girl aged 2 to 9 with Fanconi anemia, due to receive a stem cell transplant. This chain joins TRBV4-2 and TRBJ2-1, with D tentatively TRBD2 (5 bases). The specimen comprised PBMCs, sampled before TCRalphabeta/CD19-depleted stem cell transplant. In DNA form, the CDR3 reads TGTGCCAGCAGCCAAGAGGGAAAACTAGAAAAGAATGAGCAGTTCTTC. This translates into CASSQEGKLEKNEQFF.